This passage covers 14 T cell receptor beta chains from one sample sequenced in a study of Tregs in tolerant kidney transplant recipients. Produced via immunoSEQ multiplex PCR; TCRdb's table is partial and in-frame only. This sample carries roughly 64,000 clones, 95% to 98% of them seen once, and the ten largest clones take 0.34%. The specimen comprised Tregs from blood, sampled before the transplant. Receptor source: a human donor who received a combined kidney and bone marrow transplant.

The rearrangement uses TRBV9 and TRBJ2-3; the match to TRBD2 covers 9 bases. V trimming: 3 bases; J trimming: 5 bases; junction bases outside the gene matches: 13. CDR1 is SGDLS and CDR2 is YYNGEE in the germline V gene. The CDR3 covers 17 residues. Written as DNA, the CDR3 is TGTGCCAGCAGCGCGGGGGGGCTAGCGGGGTCGGTAGATACGCAGTATTTT. Amino acids: CASSAGGLAGSVDTQYF.

The chain uses TRBV7-2 and TRBJ2-6; D unclear. Germline V gene lookup returns CDR1 SGHTA and CDR2 FQGNSA. The V gene lost 2 bases and the J gene lost 0 bases, with 5 bases spanning the gap. This CDR3 spans 15 amino acids. The CDR3 loop is CASSLLSSGANVLTF. In DNA, the CDR3 is TGTGCCAGCAGCTTACTTTCCTCTGGGGCCAACGTCCTGACTTTC.

The gene calls are TRBV6-5 and TRBJ1-3, with 8 bases fitting TRBD1. V shed 2 bases and J 3 bases; nucleotides not matched to a gene: 6. CDR1 MNHEY and CDR2 SVGAGI come from the germline V gene. This CDR3 has 16 residues. CDR3 bases: TGTGCCAGCAGTTACGCAGGACAGGGCTTTGGAAACACCATATATTTT. Its protein is CASSYAGQGFGNTIYF.

Concerning this clone: Sequence at one end of the junction differs from germline and may be a read error. The gene calls are TRBV7-9 and TRBJ2-1; D gene ambiguous. CDR3 length: 11 residues. The germline CDR1 and CDR2 sequences are SEHNR and FQNEAQ (reference sequence). CDR3 sequence (DNA): TGTGCCAGCAGCTCCTACTATGAGCAGTTCTTC. Amino acids: CASSSYYEQFF.

The J gene is TRBJ1-5, the V gene TRBV4-2, with D unclear. Germline-derived CDR1 and CDR2 are LGHNA and YNFKEQ. Trimming cost V 8 bases and J 3 bases, with 11 bases left between them. CDR3 size: 13 residues. CDR3 sequence: CASGSQVNQPQHF. The DNA of the CDR3 is TGTGCCAGCGGATCGCAGGTCAATCAGCCCCAGCATTTT.

V is TRBV7-8 and J is TRBJ1-6; 9 bases map to TRBD1. Unmatched junction bases numbered 6, after V lost 3 bases and J lost 9 bases. This CDR3 has 15 residues. Per the germline V gene, CDR1 is SGHVS and CDR2 is FQNEAQ. CDR3 in DNA: TGTGCCAGCAGCTTCCTACAGGGGGCAAGTTCACCCCTCCACTTT. Translating it yields CASSFLQGASSPLHF.

This chain uses TRBV30 with TRBJ1-4; maybe TRBD1 (6 bases). CDR1 is GTSNPN and CDR2 is SVGIG in the germline V gene (reference sequence). The CDR3 has 11 amino acids. Trimming pared 0 bases from V and 15 bases from J, leaving 11 bases between. CDR3 region: CAWSVGGQVFF. The CDR3 nucleotides are TGTGCCTGGAGTGTGGGGGGGCAGGTGTTTTTT.

Only one count was recorded for this clone. The rearrangement joins TRBV5-1 to TRBJ2-3; the D gene is possibly TRBD1 (6 bases). Germline-derived CDR1 and CDR2 are SGHRS and YFSETQ. CDR3 size: 14 residues. V lost 5 bases and J lost 2, with 12 bases in between. CDR3 in DNA: TGCGCCAGCAGTAATGGACAGTCCACAGATACGCAGTATTTT. This codes for CASSNGQSTDTQYF.

The genes are TRBV15 and TRBJ2-3, with TRBD2 matching over 7 bases. This CDR3 has 15 amino acids. Germline CDR1 LNHNV, CDR2 YYDKDF (reference sequence). V was pared by 1 base and J by 1 base, with 2 bases of the junction left unmatched. CDR3 in DNA: TGTGCCACCAGCAGAGCGGGGGGAGGCACAGATACGCAGTATTTT. Translation gives CATSRAGGGTDTQYF.

The chain employs TRBV28 and TRBJ1-2, with 9 bases that match TRBD1. The CDR3 is made up of 20 amino acids. The germline CDR1 and CDR2 sequences are MDHEN and SYDVKM. V was pared by 4 bases and J by 2 bases, with 20 bases of the junction left unmatched. CDR3 residues: CASSSLQLRQGVSDNYGYTF. The CDR3 region has the DNA TGTGCCAGCAGTTCCCTCCAACTCAGACAGGGGGTATCCGACAACTATGGCTACACCTTC.

V usage is TRBV7-7 and J usage is TRBJ2-3; TRBD2 agrees at 9 bases. Germline V gene data show CDR1 as SSHAT and CDR2 as FNYEAQ (reference sequence). Unmatched junction bases numbered 11, after V lost 5 bases and J lost 8 bases. This CDR3 region has 15 residues. The CDR3 coding sequence is TGTGCCAGCAGCCCACACCCAGCGGGGGGAGGTACGCAGTATTTT. Protein sequence: CASSPHPAGGGTQYF.

The rearrangement links TRBV6-5 to TRBJ1-5; D gene ambiguous. The CDR3 is 12 amino acids. Germline CDR1 is MNHEY and CDR2 is SVGAGI. Trimming shortened V by 6 bases and J by 7 bases, and 10 bases separated the two germline ends. CDR3 residues: CASSRPGQPQHF. As DNA, the CDR3 is TGTGCCAGCAGCCGACCGGGGCAGCCCCAGCATTTT.

The chain links TRBV7-2 to TRBJ2-1; TRBD2 matches 15 bases. The V gene end was trimmed by 5 bases and the J gene end by 2 bases; junction bases not matched to a gene: 1. Germline loops: CDR1 SGHTA, CDR2 FQGNSA. The length of the CDR3 is 16 residues. The CDR3 region is CASSRTSGRAYNEQFF. The CDR3 DNA reads as TGTGCCAGCAGCCGGACTAGCGGGAGGGCCTACAATGAGCAGTTCTTC.

The CDR3 loop reads CASSGPWTGVYEQYF. The CDR3 region has the DNA TGTGCCAGCAGTGGCCCTTGGACAGGGGTTTACGAGCAGTACTTC. This chain joins TRBV6-1 and TRBJ2-7; 9 nucleotides align to TRBD1. Germline CDR1 MNHNS, CDR2 SASEGT. The length of the CDR3 is 15 residues. Unmatched junction bases numbered 8, after V lost 4 bases and J lost 4 bases.